One TCR beta chain is described in this entry. This receptor's antigen is unknown. Base qualities are not provided; no much larger clone lies one nucleotide away. This entry is derived from a study of regulatory T cells in long-lasting Graves disease (dated by TCRdb to the early 2020s). With respect to the entire study: Newly diagnosed Graves' disease patients had taken antithyroid drugs for less than 3 months. Persistent Graves' disease patients were compared with newly diagnosed Graves' disease patients by peripheral blood TCR sequencing and RNA sequencing. The study was registered as a clinical trial and conducted in China. A total of around 35 samples were covered by TCR sequencing, comprising approximately 13 persistent and around 20 newly diagnosed Graves' disease patients.

From cysteine to phenylalanine, the CDR3 is 16 amino acids long. Only the CDR3 part of the read is kept: 48 bases, read in frame from the first base. Ends trimmed: V by 4 bases, J by 6 bases; bases unmatched to a gene: 10. CDR1 and CDR2 are read off the germline V gene as LGHNA and YSLEER. Interpreted using the paper, the time point label stands for: newly diagnosed GD, antithyroid drugs for less than 3 months. For both TCR sequencing and RNA sequencing, RNA was extracted from PBMCs using TRIzol. Graves' disease was diagnosed according to American Thyroid Association guidelines. Patients were recruited from an endocrinology department in Xi'an, China. From each patient, approximately 10 milliliters of peripheral blood was collected into an EDTA anticoagulant tube. Ficoll Paque Plus density gradient separation was used to isolate PBMCs, and no additional T cell sorting was done. An Agilent 2100 Bioanalyzer and agarose gel were used to check RNA quality, and a NanoDrop 2000 was used to measure RNA concentration.

The protocol used for the library was multiplex PCR. For sequencing, an Illumina HiSeq 4000 was employed. iRepertoire HTBI primers and Arm-PCR amplification of CDR3 regions were used to construct TCR beta libraries. Before sequencing, the PCR products went through gel purification. In the paper's pipeline: Gene usage analysis of CDR3 amino acid clonotypes relied on the approximately 60 TRBV and 14 TRBJ segments identified across samples. Filtered high-quality paired reads were merged into contigs using COPE and FqMerger. BLAST was used to align contigs to the IMGT TRBV, TRBD and TRBJ reference genes, and CDR3 was defined following IMGT. Clonotypes above 0.1% frequency were classified as highly expanded clones. Shannon entropy served as the measure of repertoire diversity, while the Gini coefficient captured V-J evenness. A clonotype found in more than one individual was treated as public. TCRdb reanalyzed the raw reads on its own, using fastp at Q25 for trimming and MiXCR for clone calling, and kept in-frame beta chains. All rows with the same CDR3 protein become a single entry with the most common DNA and genes. TCRdb, rather than the study authors, made the V and J calls. The sample has about half a million distinct CDR3 sequences on record, approximately 12% of them singletons. In total, the top ten clones hold roughly 9.3% of the sample.

Broad study findings and their caveats: Preferential use of TRBV28, TRBJ1-2 and TRBJ2-5 was observed in persistent disease, whereas TRBV20-1 and TRBJ2-1 were favored in newly diagnosed disease. Patients with persistent disease shared more public clonotypes (roughly 2,900) than newly diagnosed patients did (about 970). The small sample size was acknowledged by the authors as a limitation that may reduce accuracy. Lower TCR Shannon entropy and fewer highly expanded clones were observed in persistent Graves' disease patients than in newly diagnosed patients, which suggested clonal expansion. Because the primary lesion, thyroid tissue, could not be accessed, the study looked at peripheral blood alone. Sequencing and analysis were restricted to the TCR beta chain.

In addition, the sample was reused for a study of T cells in Graves' hyperthyroidism and ophthalmopathy. According to the second study: Stable Graves' hyperthyroidism was defined as no progression to ophthalmopathy during 18 months of follow-up. Hyperthyroidism patients were newly diagnosed, had a disease duration of under 2 months, and were aged 18 to 65 years. The study excluded patients with uncontrolled infections, other autoimmune diseases, pregnancy or lactation. Diagnoses were established on the basis of clinical symptoms, serum thyroxine and TRAb, thyroid ultrasound, and orbital computed tomography. The first round of RT-PCR for the TCR CDR3 was performed with the HTBI primer set and the Qiagen OneStep RT-PCR kit. Most expanded thyroid clonotypes (frequency above 0.001) were also detected in blood, suggesting blood repertoires may reflect thyroid immune responses. In cross-validation, a model built on a 13 V-J signature told ophthalmopathy apart from stable hyperthyroidism with under 90% sensitivity and approximately 84% specificity, and in testing the same model reached 80%/75%. In validation, progression to ophthalmopathy was predicted by the model with about 70% sensitivity and 72.22% specificity, a median of approximately 6.5 months before onset. TCR V-J signatures able to tell the groups apart were searched for in a discovery cohort of 100 patients, of whom 43 had Graves' ophthalmopathy and roughly 58 had stable Graves' hyperthyroidism. Prospective prediction of ophthalmopathy was tested in an independent validation cohort of 18 to 20 hyperthyroidism patients and 15 to 17 patients who later progressed to ophthalmopathy. The approximately 100 discovery patients were randomly split 7:3 into training and test sets. In addition, the study compared T-cell repertoires in thyroid tissue and in blood from several Graves' hyperthyroidism patients. After blood sampling, hyperthyroidism patients were treated with methimazole at a starting dose of 30 mg daily, and ophthalmopathy patients were treated with high-dose intravenous methylprednisolone. Libraries were constructed in a second round of multiplex PCR, after which size selection and purification were carried out. Paired-end sequencing of the libraries was performed with 100 bp reads on an Illumina HiSeq2000. SOAPnuke was used to process the raw data, with reads discarded if the reads contained adapters or uncalled bases, had a mean Phred below 15, or lacked an exact constant-primer or identifier match. COPE v1.2.5 was used to merge the high-quality paired reads, and each unique nucleotide sequence was defined as a clonotype. MiTCR v1.1 was used to align clonotypes to the IMGT TRBV, TRBD and TRBJ reference segments. The analysis was restricted to V-J combinations with a frequency above 0.0001, which together covered about 99% of the repertoires. A TCS score was defined as the ratio between F50 (clonal expansion) and ExV (chaos), using BLOSUM62-based TCRdist between CDR3 peptides within each V-J. Welch's t-statistics and random forest reduced 514 V-J features to roughly 13, which were used in a naive Bayes classifier (R e1071). Sample size was not statistically predetermined, and blinding of investigators to group allocation was not performed. According to the paper, TCR Vbeta CDR3 sequencing was carried out on about 140 peripheral blood samples, which came from under 50 ophthalmopathy, 75 to 80 hyperthyroidism and 17 progressor patients.

The sequence came from a woman aged 30 to 39 with Graves disease. Donor details come from another sample of the same person, matched by shared clones. Rearrangement joined TRBV4-3 to TRBJ2-4, with TRBD1 identical over 9 junction bases. The source material was peripheral blood mononuclear cells (PBMCs), sampled at new diagnosis, from a patient treated with antithyroid drugs. CDR3 reads: CASSPSRDRVRNIQYF. The DNA reads as follows: TGCGCCAGCAGCCCGTCCCGGGACAGGGTTCGAAACATTCAGTACTTC.